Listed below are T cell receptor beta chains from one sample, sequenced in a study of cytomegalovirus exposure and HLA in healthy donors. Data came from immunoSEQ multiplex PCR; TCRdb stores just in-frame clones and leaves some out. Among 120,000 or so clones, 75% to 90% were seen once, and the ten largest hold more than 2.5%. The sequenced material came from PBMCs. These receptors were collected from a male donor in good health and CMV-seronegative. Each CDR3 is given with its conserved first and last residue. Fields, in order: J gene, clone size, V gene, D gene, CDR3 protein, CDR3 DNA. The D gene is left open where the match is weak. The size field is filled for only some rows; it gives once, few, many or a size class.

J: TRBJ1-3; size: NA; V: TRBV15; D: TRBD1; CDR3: CATRRTGGSGNTIYF; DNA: TGTGCCACCCGTAGGACAGGGGGCTCTGGAAACACCATATATTTT
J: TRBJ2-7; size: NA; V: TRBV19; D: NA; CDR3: CASSIYPSSEQYF; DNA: TGTGCCAGTAGTATATATCCGTCCTCCGAGCAGTACTTC
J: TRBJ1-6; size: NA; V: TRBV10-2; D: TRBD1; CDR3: CASTDRANDNSPLHF; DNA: TGCGCCAGCACGGACAGGGCGAACGATAATTCACCCCTCCACTTT
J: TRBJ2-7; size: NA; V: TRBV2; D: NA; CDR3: CASIPGTSTYEQYF; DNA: TGTGCCAGCATCCCCGGGACTTCAACCTACGAGCAGTACTTC
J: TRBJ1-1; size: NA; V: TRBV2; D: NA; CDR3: CASSEAPGLRAFF; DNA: TGTGCCAGCAGTGAAGCGCCGGGGTTGAGGGCTTTCTTT
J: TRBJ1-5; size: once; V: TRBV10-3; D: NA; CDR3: CAISTRQANQPQHF; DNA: TGTGCCATCAGTACTCGACAGGCGAATCAGCCCCAGCATTTT
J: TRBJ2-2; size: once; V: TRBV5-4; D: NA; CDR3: CASSLSLSGELFF; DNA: TGTGCCAGCAGCTTGTCCCTCTCCGGGGAGCTGTTTTTT
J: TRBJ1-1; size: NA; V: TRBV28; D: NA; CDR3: CASSSLGRGTFATEAFF; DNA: TGTGCCAGCAGTTCGCTCGGCCGAGGTACGTTCGCCACTGAAGCTTTCTTT
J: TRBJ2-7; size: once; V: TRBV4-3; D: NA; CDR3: CASSQVVSYEQYF; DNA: TGCGCCAGCAGCCAGGTGGTCAGCTACGAGCAGTACTTC
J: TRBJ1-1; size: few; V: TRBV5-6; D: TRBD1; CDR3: CASSRDRQVGAFF; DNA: TGTGCCAGCAGCAGGGACAGACAGGTGGGAGCTTTCTTT
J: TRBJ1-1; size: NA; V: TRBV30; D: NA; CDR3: CAWSVRGDTETFF; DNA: TGTGCCTGGAGTGTGCGGGGGGACACTGAAACTTTCTTT
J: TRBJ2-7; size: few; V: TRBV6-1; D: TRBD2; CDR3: CASSDGGDGAYEQYF; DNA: TGTGCCAGCAGTGACGGGGGGGACGGCGCCTACGAGCAGTACTTC